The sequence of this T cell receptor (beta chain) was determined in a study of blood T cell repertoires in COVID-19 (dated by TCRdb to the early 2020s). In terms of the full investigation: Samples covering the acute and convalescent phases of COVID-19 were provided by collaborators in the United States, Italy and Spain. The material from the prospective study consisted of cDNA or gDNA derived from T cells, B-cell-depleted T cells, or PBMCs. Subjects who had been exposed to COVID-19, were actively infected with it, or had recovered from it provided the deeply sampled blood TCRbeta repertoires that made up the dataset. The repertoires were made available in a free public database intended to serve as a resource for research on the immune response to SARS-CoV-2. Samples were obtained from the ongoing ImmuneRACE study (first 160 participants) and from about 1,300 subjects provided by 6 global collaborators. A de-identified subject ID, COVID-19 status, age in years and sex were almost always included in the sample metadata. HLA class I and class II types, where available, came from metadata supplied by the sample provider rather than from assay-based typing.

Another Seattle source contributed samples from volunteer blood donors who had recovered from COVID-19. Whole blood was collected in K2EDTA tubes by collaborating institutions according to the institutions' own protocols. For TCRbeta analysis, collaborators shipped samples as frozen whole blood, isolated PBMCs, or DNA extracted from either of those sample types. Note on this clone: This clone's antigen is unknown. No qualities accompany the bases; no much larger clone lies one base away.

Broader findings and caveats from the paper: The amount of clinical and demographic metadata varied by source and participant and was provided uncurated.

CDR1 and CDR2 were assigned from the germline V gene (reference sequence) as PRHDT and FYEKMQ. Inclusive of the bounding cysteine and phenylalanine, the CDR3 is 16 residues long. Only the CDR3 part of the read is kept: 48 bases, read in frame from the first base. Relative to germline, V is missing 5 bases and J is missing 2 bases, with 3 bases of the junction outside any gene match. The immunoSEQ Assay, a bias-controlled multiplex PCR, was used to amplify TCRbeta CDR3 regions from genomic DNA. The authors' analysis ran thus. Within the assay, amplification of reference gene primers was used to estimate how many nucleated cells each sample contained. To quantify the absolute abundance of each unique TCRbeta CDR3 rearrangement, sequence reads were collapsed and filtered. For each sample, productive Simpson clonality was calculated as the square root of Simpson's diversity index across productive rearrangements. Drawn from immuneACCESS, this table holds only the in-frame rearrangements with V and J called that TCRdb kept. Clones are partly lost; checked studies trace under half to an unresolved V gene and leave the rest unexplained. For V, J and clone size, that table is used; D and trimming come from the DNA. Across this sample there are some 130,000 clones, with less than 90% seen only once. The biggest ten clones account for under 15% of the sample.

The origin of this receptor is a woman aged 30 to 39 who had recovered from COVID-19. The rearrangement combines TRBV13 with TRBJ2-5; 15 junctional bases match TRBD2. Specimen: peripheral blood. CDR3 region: CASSRTSGGVQETQYF. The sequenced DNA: TGTGCCAGCAGCCGGACTAGCGGGGGGGTACAAGAGACCCAGTACTTC.